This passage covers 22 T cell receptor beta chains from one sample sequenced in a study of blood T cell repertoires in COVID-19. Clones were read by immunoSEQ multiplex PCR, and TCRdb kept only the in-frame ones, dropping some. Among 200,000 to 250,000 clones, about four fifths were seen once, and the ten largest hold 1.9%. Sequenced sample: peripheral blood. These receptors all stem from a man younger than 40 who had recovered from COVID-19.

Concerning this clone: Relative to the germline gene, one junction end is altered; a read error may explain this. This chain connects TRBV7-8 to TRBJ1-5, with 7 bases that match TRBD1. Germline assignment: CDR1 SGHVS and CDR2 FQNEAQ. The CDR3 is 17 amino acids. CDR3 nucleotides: TGTGCCAGCACCTTAAAGACCGGGACAGAACGCAATCAGCCCCAGCATTTT. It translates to CASTLKTGTERNQPQHF.

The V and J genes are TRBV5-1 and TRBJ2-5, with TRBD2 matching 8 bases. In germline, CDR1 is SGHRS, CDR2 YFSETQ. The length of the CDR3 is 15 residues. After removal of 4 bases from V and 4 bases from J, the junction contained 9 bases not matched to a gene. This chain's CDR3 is CASSLGSGGLETQYF. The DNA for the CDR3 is TGCGCCAGCAGCCTGGGGAGCGGGGGTTTAGAGACCCAGTACTTC.

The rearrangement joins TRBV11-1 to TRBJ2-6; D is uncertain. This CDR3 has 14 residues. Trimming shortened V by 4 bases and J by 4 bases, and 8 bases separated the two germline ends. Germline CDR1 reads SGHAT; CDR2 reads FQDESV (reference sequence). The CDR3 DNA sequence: TGTGCCAGCAGCTCTGAACTCGGGGCCAACGTCCTGACTTTC. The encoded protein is CASSSELGANVLTF.

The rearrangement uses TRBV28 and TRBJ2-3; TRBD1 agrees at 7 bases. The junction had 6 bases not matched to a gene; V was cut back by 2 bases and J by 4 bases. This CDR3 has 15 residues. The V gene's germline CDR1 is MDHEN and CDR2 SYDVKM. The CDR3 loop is CASSLRGDRSDTQYF. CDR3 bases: TGTGCCAGCAGTTTACGAGGGGACAGATCAGATACGCAGTATTTT.

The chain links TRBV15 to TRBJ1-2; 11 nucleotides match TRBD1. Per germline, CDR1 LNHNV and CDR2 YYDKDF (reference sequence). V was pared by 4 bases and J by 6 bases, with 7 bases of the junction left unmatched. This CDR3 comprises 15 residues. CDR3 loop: CATSNRDRGFDGYTF. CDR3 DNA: TGTGCCACCAGCAACCGGGACAGGGGGTTTGATGGCTACACCTTC.

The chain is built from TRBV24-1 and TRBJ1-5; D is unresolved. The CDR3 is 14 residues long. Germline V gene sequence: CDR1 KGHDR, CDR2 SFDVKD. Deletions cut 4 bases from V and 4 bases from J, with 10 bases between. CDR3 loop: CATSDGSGNQPQHF. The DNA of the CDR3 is TGTGCCACCAGTGACGGATCGGGAAATCAGCCCCAGCATTTT.

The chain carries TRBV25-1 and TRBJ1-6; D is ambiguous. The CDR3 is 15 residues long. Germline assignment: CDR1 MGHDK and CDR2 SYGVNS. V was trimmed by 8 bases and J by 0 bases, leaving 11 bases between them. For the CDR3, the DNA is TGTGCCAGCCGATACGGGAGCTCCTATAATTCACCCCTCCACTTT. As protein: CASRYGSSYNSPLHF.

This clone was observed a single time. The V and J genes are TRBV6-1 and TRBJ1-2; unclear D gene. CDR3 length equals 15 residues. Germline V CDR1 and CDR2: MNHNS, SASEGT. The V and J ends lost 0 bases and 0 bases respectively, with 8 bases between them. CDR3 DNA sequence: TGTGCCAGCAGTGAAGCCACGACTCCTAACTATGGCTACACCTTC. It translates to CASSEATTPNYGYTF.

The CDR3 DNA sequence: TGTGCCAGTAGTACCCCGGGAGGGTGGGAGGCCCAGTACTTC. This translates into CASSTPGGWEAQYF. This chain links TRBV19 with TRBJ2-5; 8 nucleotides agree with TRBD2. The J segment lost 9 bases and the V segment lost 4 bases, leaving 10 bases of the junction unmatched. This CDR3 contains 14 residues. Germline V CDR1 and CDR2: LNHDA, SQIVND (reference sequence).

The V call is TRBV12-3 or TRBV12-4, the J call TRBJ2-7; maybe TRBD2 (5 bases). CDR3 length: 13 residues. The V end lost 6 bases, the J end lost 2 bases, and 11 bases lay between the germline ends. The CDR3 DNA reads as TGTGCCAGCAGCCGGACTGGTGCCTACGAGCAGTACGTC. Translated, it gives CASSRTGAYEQYV.

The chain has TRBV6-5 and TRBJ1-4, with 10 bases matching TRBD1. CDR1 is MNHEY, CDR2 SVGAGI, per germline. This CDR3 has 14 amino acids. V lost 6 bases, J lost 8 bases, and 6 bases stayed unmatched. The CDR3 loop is CASRETGGAEKLFF. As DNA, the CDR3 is TGTGCCAGCAGGGAGACAGGGGGCGCGGAAAAACTGTTTTTT.

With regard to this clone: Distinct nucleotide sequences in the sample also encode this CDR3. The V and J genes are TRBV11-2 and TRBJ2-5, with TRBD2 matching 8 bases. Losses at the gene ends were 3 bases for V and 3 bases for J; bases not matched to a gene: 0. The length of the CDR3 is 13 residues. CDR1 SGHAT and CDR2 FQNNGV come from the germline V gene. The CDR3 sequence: CASSFSGEETQYF. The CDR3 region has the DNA TGTGCCAGCAGCTTTAGCGGGGAAGAGACCCAGTACTTC.

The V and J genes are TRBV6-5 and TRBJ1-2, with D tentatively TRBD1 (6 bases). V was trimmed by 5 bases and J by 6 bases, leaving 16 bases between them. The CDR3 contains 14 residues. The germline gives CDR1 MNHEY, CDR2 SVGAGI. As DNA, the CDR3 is TGTGCCAGCAGTCAACTCAGGCAGGGGCATGGCTACACCTTC. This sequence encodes CASSQLRQGHGYTF.

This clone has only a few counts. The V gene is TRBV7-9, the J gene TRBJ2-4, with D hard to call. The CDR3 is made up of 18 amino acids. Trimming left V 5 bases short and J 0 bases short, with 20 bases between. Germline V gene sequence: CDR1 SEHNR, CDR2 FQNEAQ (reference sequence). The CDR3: CASSPSRGTPLAKNIQYF. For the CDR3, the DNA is TGTGCCAGCAGCCCCTCCAGAGGAACACCCCTAGCCAAAAACATTCAGTACTTC.

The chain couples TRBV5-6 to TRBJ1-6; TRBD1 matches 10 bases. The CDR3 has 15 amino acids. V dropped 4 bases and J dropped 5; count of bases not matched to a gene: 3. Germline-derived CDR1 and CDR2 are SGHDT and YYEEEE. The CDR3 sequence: CASSGQGVNNSPLHF. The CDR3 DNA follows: TGTGCCAGCAGCGGACAGGGGGTAAATAATTCACCCCTCCACTTT.

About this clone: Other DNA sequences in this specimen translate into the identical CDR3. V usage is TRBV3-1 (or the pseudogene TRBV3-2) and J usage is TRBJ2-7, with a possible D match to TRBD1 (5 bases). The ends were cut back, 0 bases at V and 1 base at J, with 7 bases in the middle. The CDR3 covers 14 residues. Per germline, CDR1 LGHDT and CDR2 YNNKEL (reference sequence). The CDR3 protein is CASSQDDRSYEQYF. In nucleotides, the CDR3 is TGTGCCAGCAGCCAAGATGACAGATCCTACGAGCAGTACTTC.

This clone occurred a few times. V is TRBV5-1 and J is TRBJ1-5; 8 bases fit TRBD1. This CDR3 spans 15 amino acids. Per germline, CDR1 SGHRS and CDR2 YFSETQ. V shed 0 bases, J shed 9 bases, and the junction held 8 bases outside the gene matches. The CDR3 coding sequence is TGCGCCAGCAGCTTGGGACAGGGGTCCGCGTCGCCCCAGCATTTT. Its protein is CASSLGQGSASPQHF.

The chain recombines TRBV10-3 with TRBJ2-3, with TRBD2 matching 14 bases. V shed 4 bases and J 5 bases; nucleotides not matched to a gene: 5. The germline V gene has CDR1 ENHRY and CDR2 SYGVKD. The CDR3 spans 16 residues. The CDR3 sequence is CAISGAGTSGGDTQYF. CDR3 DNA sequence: TGTGCCATCAGTGGAGCCGGGACTAGCGGGGGAGATACGCAGTATTTT.

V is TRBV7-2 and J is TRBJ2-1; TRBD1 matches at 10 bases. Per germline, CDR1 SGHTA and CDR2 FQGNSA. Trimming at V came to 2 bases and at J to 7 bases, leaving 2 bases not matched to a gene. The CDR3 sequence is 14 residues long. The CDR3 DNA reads TGTGCCAGCAGCTTAATGGACAGGGGGAATGAGCAGTTCTTC. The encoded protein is CASSLMDRGNEQFF.

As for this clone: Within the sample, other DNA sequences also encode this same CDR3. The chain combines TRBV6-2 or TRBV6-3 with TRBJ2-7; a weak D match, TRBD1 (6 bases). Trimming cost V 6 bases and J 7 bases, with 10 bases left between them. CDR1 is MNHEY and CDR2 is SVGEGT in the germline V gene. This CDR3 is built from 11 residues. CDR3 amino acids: CASSLGTEQYV. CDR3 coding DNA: TGTGCCAGCAGCCTAGGGACAGAGCAGTACGTC.

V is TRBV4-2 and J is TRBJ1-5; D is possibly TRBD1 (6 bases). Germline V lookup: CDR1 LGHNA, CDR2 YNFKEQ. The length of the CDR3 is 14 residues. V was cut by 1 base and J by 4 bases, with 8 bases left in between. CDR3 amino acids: CASSQGTANQPQHF. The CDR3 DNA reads TGTGCCAGCAGCCAAGGGACAGCTAATCAGCCCCAGCATTTT.

This CDR3 is CASSPPTGMGTEAFF. The DNA of the CDR3 is TGTGCCAGCTCACCACCGACAGGGATGGGCACTGAAGCTTTCTTT. The rearrangement links TRBV18 to TRBJ1-1, with 7 bases fitting TRBD1. V lost 0 bases to trimming and J lost 4 bases; unmatched junction nucleotides: 5. The CDR3 extends over 15 amino acids. Germline loops: CDR1 KGHSH, CDR2 LQKENI.